A selection of T cell receptor beta chains follows, all from one sample in a study of cytomegalovirus exposure and HLA in healthy donors. Sequencing used immunoSEQ multiplex PCR; TCRdb keeps in-frame clones, though not all of them. The table lists around 130,000 clones, almost 85% of them singletons. The specimen sequenced was PBMCs. These receptor sequences come from a boy between 2 and 10 years old in good health and CMV-seronegative. CDR3s include the opening cysteine and the closing phenylalanine or tryptophan. D genes are given only for firm matches. The size of a clone is reported for some rows only, either as once, few or many, or as a class for expanded clones.

j_call | v_call | clone_size | d_call | cdr3_aa | cdr3_nt
TRBJ1-1 | TRBV14 | . | TRBD1 | CASRGTALNTEAFF | TGTGCCAGCCGAGGGACAGCCCTGAACACTGAAGCTTTCTTT
TRBJ2-1 | TRBV7-3 | . | TRBD2 | CASSSSGGSMNEQFF | TGTGCCAGCAGCTCAAGTGGCGGGAGTATGAATGAGCAGTTCTTC
TRBJ1-2 | TRBV4-3 | . | TRBD1 | CASSQGQGGVYGYTF | TGCGCCAGCAGCCAAGGACAGGGTGGAGTCTATGGCTACACCTTC
TRBJ2-3 | TRBV6-4 | . | TRBD2 | CASSDTSGSSNTQYF | TGTGCCAGCAGTGATACTAGCGGGAGTTCTAATACGCAGTATTTT
TRBJ1-1 | TRBV6-4 | few | . | CASSEAGAPSTEAFF | TGTGCCAGCAGTGAAGCAGGGGCCCCCAGCACTGAAGCTTTCTTT
TRBJ1-4 | TRBV30 | . | . | CARSGQLNEKLFF | TGTGCCCGCTCTGGGCAGCTTAATGAAAAACTGTTTTTT
TRBJ1-3 | TRBV30 | . | . | CAWSVVGQTVGNTIYF | TGTGCCTGGAGTGTAGTCGGACAGACGGTCGGAAACACCATATATTTT
TRBJ2-1 | TRBV6-1 | . | . | CASNTGDTNEQFF | TGTGCCAGCAACACGGGAGACACCAATGAGCAGTTCTTC
TRBJ2-3 | TRBV6-4 | . | TRBD2 | CASSMKSGGADTQYF | TGTGCCAGCAGTATGAAGAGCGGGGGGGCAGATACGCAGTATTTT
TRBJ1-5 | TRBV19 | . | . | CASSIRGYNQPQHF | TGTGCCAGTAGTATCCGGGGGTATAATCAGCCCCAGCATTTT
TRBJ2-7 | TRBV5-1 | . | TRBD1 | CASSLAYRGYKYF | TGCGCCAGCAGCTTGGCCTACAGGGGCTATAAGTACTTC
TRBJ2-1 | TRBV7-7 | . | TRBD2 | CASSLSPSGGNEQFF | TGTGCTAGCAGCTTAAGCCCTAGCGGGGGCAATGAGCAGTTCTTC
TRBJ2-3 | TRBV4-2 | . | TRBD1 | CASSQVGTGSPDTQYF | TGTGCCAGCAGCCAAGTAGGGACAGGGTCCCCAGATACGCAGTATTTT
TRBJ1-2 | TRBV19 | . | . | CASRKTGSGATNYGYTF | TGTGCCAGTAGGAAGACCGGGTCTGGGGCGACTAACTATGGCTACACCTTC
TRBJ2-7 | TRBV18 | . | . | CASSPAGLSSYEQYF | TGTGCCAGCTCACCAGCGGGGTTGAGCTCCTACGAGCAGTACTTC
TRBJ2-2 | TRBV18 | . | . | CASSRLALRGSANTGELFF | TGTGCCAGCTCACGTTTAGCCCTTCGGGGGAGCGCGAACACCGGGGAGCTGTTTTTT
TRBJ1-1 | TRBV20-1 | . | . | CSARSGTEAFF | TGCAGTGCTAGGAGCGGCACTGAAGCTTTCTTT
TRBJ1-4 | TRBV7-9 | once | TRBD1 | CASSLTGEYDEKLFF | TGTGCCAGCAGTTTGACAGGGGAGTACGATGAAAAACTGTTTTTT
TRBJ2-6 | TRBV19 | . | . | CASSIIFAGANVLTF | TGTGCCAGTAGTATTATTTTTGCTGGGGCCAACGTCCTGACTTTC
TRBJ1-2 | TRBV20-1 | . | . | CSARYGVGYTF | TGCAGTGCTAGGTACGGGGTTGGCTACACCTTC
TRBJ2-5 | TRBV6-5 | . | . | CASSYTPPRPGETQYF | TGTGCCAGCAGTTACACCCCCCCCCGGCCCGGGGAGACCCAGTACTTC
TRBJ1-5 | TRBV9 | . | TRBD1 | CASNSGGSQPQHF | TGTGCCAGCAACTCAGGGGGGAGTCAGCCCCAGCATTTT
TRBJ2-1 | TRBV5-4 | . | TRBD2 | CASSLALASGGAYNEQFF | TGTGCCAGCAGCTTGGCTTTGGCTAGCGGGGGGGCCTACAATGAGCAGTTCTTC
TRBJ1-2 | TRBV29-1 | . | . | CSVESRGRTVNYGYTF | TGCAGCGTTGAGTCCAGGGGCCGGACAGTTAACTATGGCTACACCTTC
TRBJ1-3 | TRBV30 | . | TRBD1 | CAWSVGDRAGNTIYF | TGTGCCTGGAGTGTAGGGGACAGGGCGGGAAACACCATATATTTT
TRBJ1-1 | TRBV19 | . | TRBD1 | CASSGPGQSLNTEAFF | TGTGCCAGTAGTGGTCCGGGACAGAGCTTAAACACTGAAGCTTTCTTT
TRBJ1-3 | TRBV19 | . | . | CASTLTDYSGNTIYF | TGTGCCAGTACCCTGACAGATTACTCTGGAAACACCATATATTTT
TRBJ1-5 | TRBV30 | . | . | CAWGAVNSNQPQHF | TGTGCCTGGGGGGCCGTTAATAGCAATCAGCCCCAGCATTTT